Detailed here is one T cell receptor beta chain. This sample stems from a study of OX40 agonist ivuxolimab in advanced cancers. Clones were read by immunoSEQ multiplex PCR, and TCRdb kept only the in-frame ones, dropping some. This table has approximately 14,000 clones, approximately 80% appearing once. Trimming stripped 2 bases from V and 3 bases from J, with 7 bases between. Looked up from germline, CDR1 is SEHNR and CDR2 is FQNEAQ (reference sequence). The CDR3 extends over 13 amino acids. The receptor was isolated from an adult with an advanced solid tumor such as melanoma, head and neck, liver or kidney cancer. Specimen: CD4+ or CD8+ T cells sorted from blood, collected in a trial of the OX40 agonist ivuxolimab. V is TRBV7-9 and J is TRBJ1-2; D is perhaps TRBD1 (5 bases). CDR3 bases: TGTGCCAGCAGCTTACAGGGTGACTATGGCTACACCTTC. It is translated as CASSLQGDYGYTF.